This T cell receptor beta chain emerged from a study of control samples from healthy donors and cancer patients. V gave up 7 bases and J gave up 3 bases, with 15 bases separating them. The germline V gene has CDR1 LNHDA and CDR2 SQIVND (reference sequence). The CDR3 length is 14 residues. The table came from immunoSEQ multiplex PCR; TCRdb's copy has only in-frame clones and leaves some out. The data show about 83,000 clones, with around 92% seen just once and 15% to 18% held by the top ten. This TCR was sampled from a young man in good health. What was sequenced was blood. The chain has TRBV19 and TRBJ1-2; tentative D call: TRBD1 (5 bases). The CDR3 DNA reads TGTGCCAGTACAGGTTGGACAACGCACTATGGCTACACCTTC. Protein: CASTGWTTHYGYTF.